The clone carrying this T cell receptor beta chain has more than one count but fewer than ten. The investigators amplified TCR beta CDR3 regions from RNA transcripts. The TCR CDR3 was amplified in a first-round RT-PCR using the HTBI primer set. Using its own MiXCR run on the multiplex PCR reads, TCRdb lists one record per CDR3 protein. This table has about 710,000 distinct CDR3 sequences, about 15% appearing once. The data originate from a study of T cells in Graves' hyperthyroidism and ophthalmopathy. This CDR3 region has 16 residues. V was shortened by 2 bases and J by 0 bases, with 11 bases between the two germline ends. Germline CDR1 is SEHNR and CDR2 is FQNEAQ (reference sequence).

Input material: blood. This clonotype originated in a man in his late teens or twenties with Graves' hyperthyroidism. This chain joins TRBV7-9 and TRBJ2-1; D gene ambiguous. The DNA for the CDR3 is TGTGCCAGCAGCTTATTAATGCCTTCCTCCTACAATGAGCAGTTCTTC. Encoded protein: CASSLLMPSSYNEQFF.